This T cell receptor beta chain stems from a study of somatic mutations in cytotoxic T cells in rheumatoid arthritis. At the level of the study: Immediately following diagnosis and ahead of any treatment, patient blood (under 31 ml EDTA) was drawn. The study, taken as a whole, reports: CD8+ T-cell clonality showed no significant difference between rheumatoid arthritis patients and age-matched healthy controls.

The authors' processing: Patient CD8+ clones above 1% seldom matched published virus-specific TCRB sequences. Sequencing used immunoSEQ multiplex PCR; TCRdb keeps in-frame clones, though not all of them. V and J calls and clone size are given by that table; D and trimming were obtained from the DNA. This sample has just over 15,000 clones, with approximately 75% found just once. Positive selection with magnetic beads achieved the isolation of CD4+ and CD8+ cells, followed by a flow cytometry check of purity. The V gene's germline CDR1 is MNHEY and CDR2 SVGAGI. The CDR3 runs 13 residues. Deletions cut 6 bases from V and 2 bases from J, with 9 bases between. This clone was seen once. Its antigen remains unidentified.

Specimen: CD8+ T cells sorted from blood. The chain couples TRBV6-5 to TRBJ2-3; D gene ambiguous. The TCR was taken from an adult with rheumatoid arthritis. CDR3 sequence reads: CASRIPFTDTQYF. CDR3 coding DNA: TGTGCCAGCAGGATACCTTTCACAGATACGCAGTATTTT.